This T cell receptor (beta chain) is drawn from a study of cytomegalovirus exposure and HLA in healthy donors. In the case of this clone: Its antigen remains unknown.

Study-wide results and caveats: HLA alleles showed associations with approximately 15,000 TCR beta sequences in a later analysis, at a 0.05 false discovery rate. When presence/absence was analysed, sequencing depth was taken to be roughly uniform across donors.

The PCR used 60 Vbeta and 13 Jbeta primers. Profiled with immunoSEQ multiplex PCR; TCRdb holds only in-frame clones, not every one. The sample has 150,000 to 200,000 clones, roughly 83% seen once. This CDR3 contains 13 residues. The V end was cut by 7 bases, the J end by 5 bases, with 12 bases between. Germline V gene lookup returns CDR1 MNHNS and CDR2 SASEGT. This rearrangement joins TRBV6-1 to TRBJ2-1; D unresolved. Sequenced input: PBMCs. This TCR was recovered from a boy younger than 18 in good health and CMV-seronegative. CDR3 coding DNA: TGTGCCAGCACCGATTCGGTAAACAATGAGCAGTTCTTC. Residues: CASTDSVNNEQFF.